This is a list of T cell receptor beta chains from one sample in a study of blood T cell repertoires in COVID-19. Clones were sequenced by immunoSEQ multiplex PCR, and TCRdb holds only the in-frame ones, with some missing. This table holds 300,000 to 400,000 clones, about nine tenths found once. Material: peripheral blood. Source of these receptors: a woman aged 25 to 39 with COVID-19, enrolled during active disease. Both conserved end residues are part of each CDR3. The D gene is left open where the match is weak.

TRBJ2-2,TRBV4-1,TRBD2,19,CASSQDGPSGRVYTGELFF,TGCGCCAGCAGCCAAGATGGTCCTAGCGGGAGGGTTTACACCGGGGAGCTGTTTTTT
TRBJ1-1,TRBV6-5,-,12,CASSYPGGEAFF,TGTGCCAGCAGTTACCCGGGGGGTGAAGCTTTCTTT
TRBJ2-7,TRBV29-1,-,12,CSVESRRYEQYF,TGCAGCGTTGAATCGAGGAGGTACGAGCAGTACTTC
TRBJ2-5,TRBV6-2/TRBV6-3,-,11,CASSYEGAQYF,TGTGCCAGCAGTTACGAAGGGGCCCAGTACTTC
TRBJ2-7,TRBV28,TRBD1,15,CASSATGLASYEQYF,TGTGCCAGCAGTGCGACAGGGCTGGCTTCCTACGAGCAGTACTTC
TRBJ1-2,TRBV30,-,15,CAWSVGDKANYGYTF,TGTGCCTGGAGTGTAGGGGACAAGGCTAACTATGGCTACACCTTC
TRBJ2-2,TRBV7-2,TRBD2,15,CASSLSGTDTGELFF,TGTGCCAGCAGCTTGAGCGGGACGGACACCGGGGAGCTGTTTTTT
TRBJ2-7,TRBV5-4,TRBD1,15,CASSAPNRGVYEQYF,TGTGCCAGCAGCGCACCAAACAGGGGGGTCTACGAGCAGTACTTC
TRBJ2-7,TRBV14,TRBD1,16,CASSQDIGQGFYEQYF,TGTGCCAGCAGCCAAGATATCGGACAGGGGTTCTACGAGCAGTACTTC
TRBJ2-7,TRBV27,TRBD1,15,CASSSAGTGNYEQYF,TGTGCCAGCAGTTCAGCAGGGACAGGGAACTACGAGCAGTACTTC
TRBJ1-1,TRBV27,-,13,CASSLLGGAEAFF,TGTGCCAGCAGTTTATTAGGGGGTGCTGAAGCTTTCTTT
TRBJ2-1,TRBV3-1/TRBV3-2,TRBD2,17,CASSSIRTSGAYNEQFF,TGTGCCAGCAGTTCCATCCGCACTAGCGGAGCTTACAATGAGCAGTTCTTC
TRBJ1-1,TRBV7-3,-,13,CASSLMGGTEAFF,TGTGCCAGCAGCTTAATGGGGGGCACTGAAGCTTTCTTT